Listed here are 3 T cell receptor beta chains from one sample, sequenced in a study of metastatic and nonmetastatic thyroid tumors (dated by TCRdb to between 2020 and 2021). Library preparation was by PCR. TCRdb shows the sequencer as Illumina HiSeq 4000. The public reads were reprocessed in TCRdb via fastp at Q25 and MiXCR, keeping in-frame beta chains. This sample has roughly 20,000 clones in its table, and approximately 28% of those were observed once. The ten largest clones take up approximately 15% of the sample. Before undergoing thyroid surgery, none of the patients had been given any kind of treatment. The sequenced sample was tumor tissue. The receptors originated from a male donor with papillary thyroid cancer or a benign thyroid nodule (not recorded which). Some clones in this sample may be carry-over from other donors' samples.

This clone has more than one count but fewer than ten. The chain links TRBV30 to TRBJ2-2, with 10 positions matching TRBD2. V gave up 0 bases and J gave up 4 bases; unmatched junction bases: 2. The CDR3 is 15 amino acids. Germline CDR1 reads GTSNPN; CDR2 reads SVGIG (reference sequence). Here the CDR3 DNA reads TGTGCCTGGAGTGTAACTAGCGGGGCCACCGGGGAGCTGTTTTTT. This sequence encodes CAWSVTSGATGELFF.

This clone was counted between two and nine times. The CDR3 DNA reads TGCAGTGCTACCCCTAGACAGGGAAGCTCCTATAATTCACCCCTCCACTTT. This encodes CSATPRQGSSYNSPLHF. This rearrangement joins TRBV20-1 to TRBJ1-6; 7 bases match TRBD1. CDR1 is DFQATT and CDR2 is SNEGSKA in the germline V gene (reference sequence). Trimming took 4 bases from V and 0 from J; bases not matched to a gene: 9. This CDR3 has 17 amino acids.

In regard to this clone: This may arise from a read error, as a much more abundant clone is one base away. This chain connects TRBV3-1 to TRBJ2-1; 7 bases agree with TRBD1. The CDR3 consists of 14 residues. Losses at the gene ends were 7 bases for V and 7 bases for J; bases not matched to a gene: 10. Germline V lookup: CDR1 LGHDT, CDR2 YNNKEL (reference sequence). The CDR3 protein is CASIRGTASNEQFF. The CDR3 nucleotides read TGTGCCAGCATCCGAGGGACAGCCTCTAATGAGCAGTTCTTC.